The sequence of this T cell receptor (beta chain) was determined in a study of blood T cell repertoires in COVID-19. Study overall: The United States, Italy and Spain supplied acute and convalescent COVID-19 samples. Sample material is recorded as cDNA or gDNA derived from T cells, B-cell-depleted T cells, or PBMCs.

Original processing methods: Researchers report that nucleated cell counts were estimated from reference gene primer amplification. Assay: immunoSEQ multiplex PCR; the TCRdb copy retains only in-frame clones and omits some. The V and J calls and clone size were taken over from that table, and D and trimming were inferred from the DNA. The sample lists tens of thousands of clones; around 90% were seen once. The CDR3 is 14 residues long. Germline V gives CDR1 SGHNT, CDR2 YYREEE (reference sequence). The ends lost 1 base at V and 6 bases at J; junction bases unmatched: 5. This TCR came from a man in his fifties or sixties with active or convalescent COVID-19. What was sequenced was peripheral blood. This chain uses TRBV5-4 with TRBJ1-2; 8 bases align to TRBD1. The DNA for the CDR3 is TGTGCCAGCAGCTTGTGGCAGGGGGCTAATGGCTACACCTTC. Its translation: CASSLWQGANGYTF.